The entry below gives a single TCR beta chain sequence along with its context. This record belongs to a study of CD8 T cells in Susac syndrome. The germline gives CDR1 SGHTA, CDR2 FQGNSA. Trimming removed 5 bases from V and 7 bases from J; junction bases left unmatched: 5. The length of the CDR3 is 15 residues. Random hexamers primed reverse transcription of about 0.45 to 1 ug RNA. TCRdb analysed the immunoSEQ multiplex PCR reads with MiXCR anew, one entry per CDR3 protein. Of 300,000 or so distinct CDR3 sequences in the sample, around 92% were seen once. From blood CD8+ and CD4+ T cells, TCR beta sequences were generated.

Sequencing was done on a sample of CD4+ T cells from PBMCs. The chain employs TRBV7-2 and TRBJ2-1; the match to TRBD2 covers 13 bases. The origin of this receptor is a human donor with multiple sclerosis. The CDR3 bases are TGTGCCAGCAGCCCGACTAGCGGGGGGTGGAATGAGCAGTTCTTC. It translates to CASSPTSGGWNEQFF.